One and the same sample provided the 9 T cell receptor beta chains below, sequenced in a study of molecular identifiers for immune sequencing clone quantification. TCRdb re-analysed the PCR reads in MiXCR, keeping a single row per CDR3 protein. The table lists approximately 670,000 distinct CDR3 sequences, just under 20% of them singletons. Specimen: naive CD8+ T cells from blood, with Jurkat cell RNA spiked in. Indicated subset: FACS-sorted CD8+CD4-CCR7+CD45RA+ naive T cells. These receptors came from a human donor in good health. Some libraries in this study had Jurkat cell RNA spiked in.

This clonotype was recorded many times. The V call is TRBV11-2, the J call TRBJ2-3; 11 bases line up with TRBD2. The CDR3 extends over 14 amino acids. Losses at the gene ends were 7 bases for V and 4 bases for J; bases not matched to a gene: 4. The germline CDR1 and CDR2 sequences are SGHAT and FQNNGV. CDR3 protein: CASTSGGLADTQYF. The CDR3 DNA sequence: TGTGCCAGCACTAGCGGGGGGTTGGCAGATACGCAGTATTTT.

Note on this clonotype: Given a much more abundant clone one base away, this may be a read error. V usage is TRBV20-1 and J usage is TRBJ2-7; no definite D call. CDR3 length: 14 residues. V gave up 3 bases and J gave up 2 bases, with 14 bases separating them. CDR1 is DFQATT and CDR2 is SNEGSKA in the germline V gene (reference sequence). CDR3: CSARESGPAYEQYF. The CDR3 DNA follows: TGCAGTGCTAGGGAGTCAGGACCGGCCTACGAGCAGTACTTC.

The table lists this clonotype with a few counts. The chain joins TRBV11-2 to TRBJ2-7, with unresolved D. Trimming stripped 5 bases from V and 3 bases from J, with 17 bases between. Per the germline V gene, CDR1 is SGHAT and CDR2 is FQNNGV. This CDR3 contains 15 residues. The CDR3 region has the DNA TGTGCCAGCAGCGCCGGTCCCCTCTCCCTCTACGAGCAGTACTTC. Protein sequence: CASSAGPLSLYEQYF.

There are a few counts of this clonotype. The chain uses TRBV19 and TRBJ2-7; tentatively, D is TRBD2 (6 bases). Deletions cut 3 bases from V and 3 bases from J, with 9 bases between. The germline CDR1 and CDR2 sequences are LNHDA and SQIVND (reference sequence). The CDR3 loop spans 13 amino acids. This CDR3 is CASSIGGHYEQYF. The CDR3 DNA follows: TGTGCCAGTAGTATCGGAGGGCACTACGAGCAGTACTTC.

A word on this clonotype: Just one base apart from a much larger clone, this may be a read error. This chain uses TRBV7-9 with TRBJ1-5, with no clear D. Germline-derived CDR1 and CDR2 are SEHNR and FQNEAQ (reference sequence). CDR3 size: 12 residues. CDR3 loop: CASSSGHQPQRF. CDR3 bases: TGTGCCAGCAGCTCCGGGCATCAGCCCCAGCGTTTT. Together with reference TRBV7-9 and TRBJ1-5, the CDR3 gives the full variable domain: DTGVSQNPRHKITKRGQNVTFRCDPISEHNRLYWYRQTLGQGPEFLTYFQNEAQLEKSRLLSDRFSAERPKGSFSTLEIQRTEQGDSAMYLCASSSGHQPQRFGDGTRLSIL.

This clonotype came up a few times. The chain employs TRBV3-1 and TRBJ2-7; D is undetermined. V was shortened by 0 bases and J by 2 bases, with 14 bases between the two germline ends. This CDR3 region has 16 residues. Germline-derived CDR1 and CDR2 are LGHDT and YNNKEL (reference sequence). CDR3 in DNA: TGTGCCAGCAGCCAAGATGTTCACAGCAACACCTACGAGCAGTACTTC. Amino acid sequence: CASSQDVHSNTYEQYF.

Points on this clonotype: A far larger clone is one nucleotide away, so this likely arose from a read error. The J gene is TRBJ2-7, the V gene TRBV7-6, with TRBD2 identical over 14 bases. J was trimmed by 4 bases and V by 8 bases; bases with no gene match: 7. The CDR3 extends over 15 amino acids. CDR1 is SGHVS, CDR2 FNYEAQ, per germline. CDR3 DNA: TGTGCCAGCGGCCCGGGACTAGCGGGAGTTTACGAGCAGTACTTC. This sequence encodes CASGPGLAGVYEQYF.

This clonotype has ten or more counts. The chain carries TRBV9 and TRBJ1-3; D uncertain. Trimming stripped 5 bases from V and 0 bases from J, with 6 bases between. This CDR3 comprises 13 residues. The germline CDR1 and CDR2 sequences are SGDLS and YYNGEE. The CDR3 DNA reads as TGTGCCAGCAGGGGGTCCTCTGGAAACACCATATATTTT. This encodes CASRGSSGNTIYF.

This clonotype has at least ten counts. The CDR3 nucleotides read TGCGCCAGCAGCCACACAGGGGATCAGCCCCAGCATTTT. Translation gives CASSHTGDQPQHF. J is TRBJ1-5 and V is TRBV4-1; 7 bases are shared with TRBD1. The ends lost 3 bases at V and 5 bases at J; junction bases unmatched: 1. The CDR3 covers 13 residues. Germline lookup yields CDR1 MGHRA and CDR2 YSYEKL.